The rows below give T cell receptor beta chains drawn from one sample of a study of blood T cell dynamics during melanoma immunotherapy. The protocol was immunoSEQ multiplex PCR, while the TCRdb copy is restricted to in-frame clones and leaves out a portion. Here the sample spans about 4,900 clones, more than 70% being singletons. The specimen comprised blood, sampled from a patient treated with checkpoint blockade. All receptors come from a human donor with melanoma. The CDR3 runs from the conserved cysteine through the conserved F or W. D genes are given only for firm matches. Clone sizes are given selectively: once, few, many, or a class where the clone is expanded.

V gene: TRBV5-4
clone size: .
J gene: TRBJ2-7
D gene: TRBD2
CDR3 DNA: TGTGCCAGCAGCTGGGGGTTACTAGCGGGGGGATCCTACGAGCAGTACTTC
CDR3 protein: CASSWGLLAGGSYEQYF

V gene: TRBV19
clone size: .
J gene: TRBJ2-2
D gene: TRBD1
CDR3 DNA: TGTGCCAGTAGGCTTGGACAGGCGGGCACCGGGGAGCTGTTTTTT
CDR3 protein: CASRLGQAGTGELFF

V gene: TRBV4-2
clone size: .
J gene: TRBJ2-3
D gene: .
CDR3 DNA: TGTGCCAGCAGCCAACAACCTCGACCCTTCACAGATACGCAGTATTTT
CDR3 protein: CASSQQPRPFTDTQYF

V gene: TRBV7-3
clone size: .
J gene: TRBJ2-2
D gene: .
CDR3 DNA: TGTGCCAGCAGCTTAGGGCGGACTAAGGCCGGGGAGCTGTTTTTT
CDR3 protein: CASSLGRTKAGELFF

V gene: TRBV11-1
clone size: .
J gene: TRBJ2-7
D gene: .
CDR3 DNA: TGTGCCAGCAGCCCCCTAGGTTCCGCGGGATACTCCTACGAGCAGTACTTC
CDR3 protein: CASSPLGSAGYSYEQYF

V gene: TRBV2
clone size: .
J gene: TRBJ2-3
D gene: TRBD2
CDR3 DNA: TGTGCCAGCAACGGGAGGCCCGCAACAGATACGCAGTATTTT
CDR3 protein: CASNGRPATDTQYF

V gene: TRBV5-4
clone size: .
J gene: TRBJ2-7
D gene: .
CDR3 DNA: TGTGCCAGCAGCCAAGATCCTCTCCGAACAAACTCCTACGAGCAGTACTTC
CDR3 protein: CASSQDPLRTNSYEQYF

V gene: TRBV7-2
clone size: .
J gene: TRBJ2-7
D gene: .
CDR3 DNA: TGTGCCAGCAGCTTCTCGGGACCCTACGAGCAGTACTTC
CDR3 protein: CASSFSGPYEQYF

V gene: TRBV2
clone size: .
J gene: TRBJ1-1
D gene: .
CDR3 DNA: TGTGCCAGCAGTGAAAGGAGCGCCCCTGAAGCTTTCTTT
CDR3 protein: CASSERSAPEAFF

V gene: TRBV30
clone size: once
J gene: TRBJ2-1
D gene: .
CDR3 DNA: TGTGCCTGGAGTGTGTTTTATGAGCAGTTCTTC
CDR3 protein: CAWSVFYEQFF

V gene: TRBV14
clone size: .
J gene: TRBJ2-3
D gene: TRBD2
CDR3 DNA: TGTGCCAGCAGCCCTACTAGCGGGAGTTCGGTGAGAGATACGCAGTATTTT
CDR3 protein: CASSPTSGSSVRDTQYF

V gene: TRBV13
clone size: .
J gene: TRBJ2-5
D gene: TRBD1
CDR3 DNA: TGTGCCAGCAGCTTAGGTTCCGGGACAGGGGTAGAGACCCAGTACTTC
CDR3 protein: CASSLGSGTGVETQYF

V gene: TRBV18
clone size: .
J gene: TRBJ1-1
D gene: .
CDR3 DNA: TGTGCCAGCTCACCAAGCGGCACTGAAGCTTTCTTT
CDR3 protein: CASSPSGTEAFF

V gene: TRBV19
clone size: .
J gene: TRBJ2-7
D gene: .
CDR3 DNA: TGTGCCAGTAGTATACTGGGAATAGGGCCCGGACACCGATCCTACGAGCAGTACTTC
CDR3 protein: CASSILGIGPGHRSYEQYF

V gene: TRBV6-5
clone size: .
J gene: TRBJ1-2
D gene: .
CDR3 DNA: TGTGCCAGCAGTCTGAACTATGGCTACACCTTC
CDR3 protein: CASSLNYGYTF

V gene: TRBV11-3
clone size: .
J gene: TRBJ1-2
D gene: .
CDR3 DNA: TGTGCCAGCAGCCCGCCGGCGGCTCCTCGCTATGGCTACACCTTC
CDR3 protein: CASSPPAAPRYGYTF

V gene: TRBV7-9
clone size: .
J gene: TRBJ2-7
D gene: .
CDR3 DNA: TGTGCCAGCAGCTTTGCGGCACAAGGCTACGAGCAGTACTTC
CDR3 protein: CASSFAAQGYEQYF

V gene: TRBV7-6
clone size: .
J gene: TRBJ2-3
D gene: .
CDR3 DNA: TGTGCCAGCAGCGATCGTACTAGCACAGATACGCAGTATTTT
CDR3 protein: CASSDRTSTDTQYF

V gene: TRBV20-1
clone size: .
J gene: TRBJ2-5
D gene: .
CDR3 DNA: TGCAGTGCGAGACTGGCTGAGACCCAGTACTTC
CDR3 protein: CSARLAETQYF

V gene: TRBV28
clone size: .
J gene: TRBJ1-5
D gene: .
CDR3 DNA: TGTGCCAGCAGCCCGGTGGCAGAGACGAGCAATCAGCCCCAGCATTTT
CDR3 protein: CASSPVAETSNQPQHF

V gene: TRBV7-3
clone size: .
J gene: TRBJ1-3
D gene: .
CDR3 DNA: TGTGCCAGCGCTACAGGCTCTGGAAACACCATATATTTT
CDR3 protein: CASATGSGNTIYF

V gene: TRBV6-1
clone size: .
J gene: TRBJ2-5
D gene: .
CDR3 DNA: TGTGCCAGCAGCCCGTGGGTTTCGGAGACCCAGTACTTC
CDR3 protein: CASSPWVSETQYF

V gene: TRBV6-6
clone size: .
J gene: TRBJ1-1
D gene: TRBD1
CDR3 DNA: TGTGCCAGCAGTTACGCCGACTGGACAGGCGAAGCTTTCTTT
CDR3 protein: CASSYADWTGEAFF

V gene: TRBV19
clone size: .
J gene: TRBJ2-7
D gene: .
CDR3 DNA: TGTGCCAGTACCCGGGGGACCGACTACGAGCAGTACTTC
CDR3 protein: CASTRGTDYEQYF

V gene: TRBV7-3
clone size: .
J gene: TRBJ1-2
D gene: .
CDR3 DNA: TGTGCCAGCAGCTTAGAGGCCGGCACAGGCTACACCTTC
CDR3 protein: CASSLEAGTGYTF